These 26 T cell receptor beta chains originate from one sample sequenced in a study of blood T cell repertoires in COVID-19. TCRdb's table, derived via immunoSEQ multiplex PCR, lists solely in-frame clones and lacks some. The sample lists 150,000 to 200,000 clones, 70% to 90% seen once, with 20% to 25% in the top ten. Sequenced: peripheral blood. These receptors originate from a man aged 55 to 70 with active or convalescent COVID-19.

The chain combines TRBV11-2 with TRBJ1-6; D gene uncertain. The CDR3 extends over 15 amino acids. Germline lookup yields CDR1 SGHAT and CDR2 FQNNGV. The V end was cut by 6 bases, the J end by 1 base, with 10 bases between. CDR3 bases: TGTGCCAGCAGGTCCTGGAGATCCTATAATTCACCCCTCCACTTT. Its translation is CASRSWRSYNSPLHF.

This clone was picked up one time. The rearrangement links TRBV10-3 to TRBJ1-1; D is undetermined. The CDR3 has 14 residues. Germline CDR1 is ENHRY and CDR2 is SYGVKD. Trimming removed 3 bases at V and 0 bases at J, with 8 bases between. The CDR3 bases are TGTGCCATCAGTGATACTAGCATGAACACTGAAGCTTTCTTT. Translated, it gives CAISDTSMNTEAFF.

The CDR3 protein is CASSYSSGGVAEAFF. The CDR3 nucleotides read TGTGCCAGCAGTTACTCGAGCGGGGGGGTCGCTGAAGCTTTCTTT. V usage is TRBV6-5 and J usage is TRBJ1-1; weak D call: TRBD1 (5 bases). The CDR3 sequence is 15 residues long. CDR1 and CDR2 (germline): MNHEY, SVGAGI. Deletions cut 0 bases from V and 6 bases from J, with 14 bases between.

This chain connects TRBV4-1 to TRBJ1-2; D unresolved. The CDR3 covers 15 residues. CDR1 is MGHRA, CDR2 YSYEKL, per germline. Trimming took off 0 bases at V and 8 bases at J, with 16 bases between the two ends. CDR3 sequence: CASSQDLSRNIGYTF. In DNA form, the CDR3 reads TGCGCCAGCAGCCAAGATCTCTCCAGGAATATCGGCTACACCTTC.

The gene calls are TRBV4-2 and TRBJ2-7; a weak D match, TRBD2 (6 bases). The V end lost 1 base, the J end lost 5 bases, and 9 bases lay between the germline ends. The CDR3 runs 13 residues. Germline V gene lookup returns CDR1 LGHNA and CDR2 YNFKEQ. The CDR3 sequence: CASSQAGVNEQYF. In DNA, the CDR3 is TGTGCCAGCAGCCAAGCGGGGGTGAACGAGCAGTACTTC.

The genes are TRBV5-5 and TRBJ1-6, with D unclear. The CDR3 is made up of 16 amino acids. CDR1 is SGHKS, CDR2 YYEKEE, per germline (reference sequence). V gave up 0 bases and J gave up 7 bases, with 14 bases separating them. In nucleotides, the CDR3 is TGTGCCAGCAGCTTGGAGCTGGCGGTTGTGAATTCACCCCTCCACTTT. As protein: CASSLELAVVNSPLHF.

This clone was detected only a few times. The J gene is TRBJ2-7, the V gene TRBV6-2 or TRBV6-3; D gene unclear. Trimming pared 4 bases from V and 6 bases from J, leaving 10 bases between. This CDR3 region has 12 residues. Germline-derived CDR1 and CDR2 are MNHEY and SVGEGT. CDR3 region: CASSSPFSEQYF. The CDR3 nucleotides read TGTGCCAGCAGTTCCCCTTTCTCCGAGCAGTACTTC.

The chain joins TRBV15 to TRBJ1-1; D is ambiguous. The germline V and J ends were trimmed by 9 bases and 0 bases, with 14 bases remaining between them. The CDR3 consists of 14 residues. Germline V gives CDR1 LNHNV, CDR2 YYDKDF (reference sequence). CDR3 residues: CATRRVLMNTEAFF. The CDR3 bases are TGTGCCACACGCCGGGTACTCATGAACACTGAAGCTTTCTTT.

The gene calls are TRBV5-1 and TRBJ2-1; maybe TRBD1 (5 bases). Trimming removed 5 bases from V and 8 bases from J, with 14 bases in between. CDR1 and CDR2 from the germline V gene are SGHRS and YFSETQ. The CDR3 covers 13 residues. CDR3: CASSGPGNHEQFF. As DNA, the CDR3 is TGCGCCAGCAGTGGCCCAGGGAACCATGAGCAGTTCTTC.

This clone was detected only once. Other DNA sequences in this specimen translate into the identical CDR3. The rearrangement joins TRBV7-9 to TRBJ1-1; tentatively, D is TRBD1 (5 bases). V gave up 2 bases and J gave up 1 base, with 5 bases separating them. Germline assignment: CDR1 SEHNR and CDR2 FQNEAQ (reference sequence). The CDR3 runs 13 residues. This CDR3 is CASSLTGNTEAFF. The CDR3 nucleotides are TGTGCCAGCAGCTTAACAGGGAACACTGAAGCTTTCTTT.

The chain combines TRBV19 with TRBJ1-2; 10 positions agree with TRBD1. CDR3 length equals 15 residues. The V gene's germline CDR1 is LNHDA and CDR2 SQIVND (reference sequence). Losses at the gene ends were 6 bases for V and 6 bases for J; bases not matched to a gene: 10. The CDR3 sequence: CASRIKPGQGNGYTF. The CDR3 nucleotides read TGTGCCAGTAGGATAAAACCGGGACAGGGGAATGGCTACACCTTC.

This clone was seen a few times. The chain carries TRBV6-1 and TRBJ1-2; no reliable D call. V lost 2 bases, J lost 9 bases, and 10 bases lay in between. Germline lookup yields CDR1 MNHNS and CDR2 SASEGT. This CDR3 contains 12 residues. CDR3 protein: CASSERGMSYTF. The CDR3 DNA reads TGTGCCAGCAGTGAACGGGGTATGAGCTACACCTTC.

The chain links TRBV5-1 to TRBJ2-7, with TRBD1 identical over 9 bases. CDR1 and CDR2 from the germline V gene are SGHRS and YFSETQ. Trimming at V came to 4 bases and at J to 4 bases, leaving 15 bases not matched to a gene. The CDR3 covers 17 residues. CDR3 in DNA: TGCGCCAGCAGCCCACTGTGGGTGACAGGGGGACGTTACGAGCAGTACTTC. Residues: CASSPLWVTGGRYEQYF.

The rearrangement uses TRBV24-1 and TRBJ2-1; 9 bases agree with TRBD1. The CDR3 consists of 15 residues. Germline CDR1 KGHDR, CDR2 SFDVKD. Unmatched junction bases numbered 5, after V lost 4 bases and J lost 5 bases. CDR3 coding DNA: TGTGCCACCAGTGACCCCAGGGACAGGGACAATGAGCAGTTCTTC. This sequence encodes CATSDPRDRDNEQFF.

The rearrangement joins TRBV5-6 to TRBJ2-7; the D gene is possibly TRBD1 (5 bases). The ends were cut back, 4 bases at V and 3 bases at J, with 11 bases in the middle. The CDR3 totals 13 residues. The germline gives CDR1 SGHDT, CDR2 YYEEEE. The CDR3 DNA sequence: TGTGCCAGCAGCCTAGACACAGGCTACGAGCAGTACTTC. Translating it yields CASSLDTGYEQYF.

CDR3 residues: CASSEVEGTANYGYTF. In DNA, the CDR3 is TGTGCCAGCAGTGAGGTCGAAGGGACAGCTAACTATGGCTACACCTTC. The rearrangement uses TRBV25-1 and TRBJ1-2, with 7 bases fitting TRBD1. The CDR3 is 16 residues long. V trimming: 3 bases; J trimming: 0 bases; junction bases outside the gene matches: 7. Germline V gives CDR1 MGHDK, CDR2 SYGVNS.

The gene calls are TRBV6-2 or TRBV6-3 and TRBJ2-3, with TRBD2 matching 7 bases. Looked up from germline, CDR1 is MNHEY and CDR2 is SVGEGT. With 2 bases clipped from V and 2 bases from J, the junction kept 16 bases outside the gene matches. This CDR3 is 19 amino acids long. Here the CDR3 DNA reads TGTGCCAGCAGTTACGGCGCCCTTGGCGGGGGATACCACACAGATACGCAGTATTTT. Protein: CASSYGALGGGYHTDTQYF.

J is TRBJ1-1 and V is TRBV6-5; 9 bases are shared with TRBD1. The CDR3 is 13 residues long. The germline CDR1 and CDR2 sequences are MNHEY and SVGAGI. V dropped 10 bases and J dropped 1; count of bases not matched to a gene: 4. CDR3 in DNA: TGTGCCACCGGACAGGGGAAGAACACTGAAGCTTTCTTT. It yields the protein CATGQGKNTEAFF.

The CDR3 DNA is TGTGCCAGCAGTTTAAAGTACGGCAGGGGAAGGGAAAAACTGTTTTTT. Its translation: CASSLKYGRGREKLFF. The chain joins TRBV28 to TRBJ1-4; D perhaps matches TRBD1 (6 bases). The CDR3 contains 16 residues. The V gene's germline CDR1 is MDHEN and CDR2 SYDVKM. Between the trimmed V and J ends, which lost 2 bases and 8 bases, there was a span of 18 bases.

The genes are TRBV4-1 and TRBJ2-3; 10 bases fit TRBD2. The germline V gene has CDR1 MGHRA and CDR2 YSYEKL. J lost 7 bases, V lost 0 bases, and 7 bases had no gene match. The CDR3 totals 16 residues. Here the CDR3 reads CASSQERLAGANTQYF. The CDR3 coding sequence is TGCGCCAGCAGCCAAGAGAGACTAGCGGGTGCTAATACGCAGTATTTT.

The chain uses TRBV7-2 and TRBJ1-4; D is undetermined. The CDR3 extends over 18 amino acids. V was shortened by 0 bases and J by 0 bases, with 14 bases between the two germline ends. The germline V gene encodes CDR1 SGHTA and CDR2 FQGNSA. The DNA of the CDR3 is TGTGCCAGCAGCTTAGCGCGCAACTCATTGACAACTAATGAAAAACTGTTTTTT. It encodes CASSLARNSLTTNEKLFF.

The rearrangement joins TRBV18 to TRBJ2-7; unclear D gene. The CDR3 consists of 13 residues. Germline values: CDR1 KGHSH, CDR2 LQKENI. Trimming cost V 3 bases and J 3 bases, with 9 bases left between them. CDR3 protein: CASSPQANYEQYF. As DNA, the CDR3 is TGTGCCAGCTCACCGCAGGCAAACTACGAGCAGTACTTC. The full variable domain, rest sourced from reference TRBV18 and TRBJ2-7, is NAGVMQNPRHLVRRRGQEARLRCSPMKGHSHVYWYRQLPEEGLKFMVYLQKENIIDESGMPKERFSAEFPKEGPSILRIQQVVRGDSAAYFCASSPQANYEQYFGPGTRLTVT.

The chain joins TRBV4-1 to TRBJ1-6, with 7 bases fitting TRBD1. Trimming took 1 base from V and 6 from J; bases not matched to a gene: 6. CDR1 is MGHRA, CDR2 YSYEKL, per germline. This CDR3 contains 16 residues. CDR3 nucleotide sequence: TGCGCCAGCAGCCAAGCAGGGGGAAGGGGTAATTCACCCCTCCACTTT. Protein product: CASSQAGGRGNSPLHF.

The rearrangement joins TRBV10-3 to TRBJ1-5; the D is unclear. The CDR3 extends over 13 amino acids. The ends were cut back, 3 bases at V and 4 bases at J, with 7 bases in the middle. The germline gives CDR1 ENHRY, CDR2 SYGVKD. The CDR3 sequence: CAISETENQPQHF. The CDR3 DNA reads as TGTGCCATCAGTGAAACAGAAAATCAGCCCCAGCATTTT.

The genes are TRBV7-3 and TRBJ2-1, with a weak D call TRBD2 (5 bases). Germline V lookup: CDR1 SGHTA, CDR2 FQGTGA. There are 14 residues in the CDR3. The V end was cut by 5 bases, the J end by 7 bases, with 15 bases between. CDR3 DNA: TGTGCCAGCAGCCCCCCGGGAAGCGAAAATGAGCAGTTCTTC. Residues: CASSPPGSENEQFF.

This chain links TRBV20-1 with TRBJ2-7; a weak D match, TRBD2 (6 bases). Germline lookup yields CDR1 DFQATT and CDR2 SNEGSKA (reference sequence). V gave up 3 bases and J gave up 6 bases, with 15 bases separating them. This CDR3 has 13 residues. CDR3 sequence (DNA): TGCAGTGCTAGTGTGTCGGGGGTGGGCGAGCAGTACTTC. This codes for CSASVSGVGEQYF.